Included here is one TCR beta chain sequence, with context. What it binds is not known. The data were taken from a study of T cell clones after liver transplantation. Across the study: A pre-transplant mixed lymphocyte reaction with TCRbeta sequencing defined graft-donor-reactive clones followed in post-transplant blood.

Study-wide findings and caveats: Circulating graft-donor-reactive CD4 TCRbeta sequences fell significantly post-transplant in most of the 8 subjects.

Measured with immunoSEQ multiplex PCR; TCRdb has only the in-frame clones, and not every one. Of roughly 97,000 clones in the sample, more than 75% were seen once. CDR3 length: 14 amino acids. Losses at the gene ends were 3 bases for V and 0 bases for J; bases not matched to a gene: 2. The germline V gene encodes CDR1 SGHRS and CDR2 YFSETQ. The chain couples TRBV5-1 to TRBJ2-5; the match to TRBD1 covers 7 bases. This receptor was taken from a human donor who received a liver transplant. Here the sequenced sample was CD4+ T cells from blood, taken before liver transplant. CDR3 region: CASSYGTDQETQYF. CDR3 coding DNA: TGCGCCAGCAGCTATGGGACAGACCAAGAGACCCAGTACTTC.